The entry that follows covers one TCR beta chain sequence. The target antigen is unknown. Germline loops: CDR1 SGHRS, CDR2 YFSETQ. V was shortened by 0 bases and J by 4 bases, with 10 bases between the two germline ends. The CDR3 has 14 residues. Clones were sequenced by immunoSEQ multiplex PCR, and TCRdb holds only the in-frame ones, with some missing. The table lists about 70,000 clones, 86% of them singletons. This entry comes from a study of OX40 agonist ivuxolimab in advanced cancers. Findings and limits, study-wide: In the 0.1 to 3.0 mg/kg range, CD4+ and CD8+ blood T cells had expanded clonally by week 6.

The receptor's source is an adult with an advanced solid tumor such as melanoma, head and neck, liver or kidney cancer. This chain connects TRBV5-1 to TRBJ1-1; D is unclear. The sequencing here drew on CD4+ or CD8+ T cells sorted from blood, taken in a trial of the OX40 agonist ivuxolimab. The CDR3, as DNA: TGCGCCAGCAGCTTGGCCGTTACGGGCACTGAAGCTTTCTTT. Its protein product is CASSLAVTGTEAFF. Using reference TRBV5-1 and TRBJ1-1 for the parts outside the CDR3, the full variable domain is KAGVTQTPRYLIKTRGQQVTLSCSPISGHRSVSWYQQTPGQGLQFLFEYFSETQRNKGNFPGRFSGRQFSNSRSEMNVSTLELGDSALYLCASSLAVTGTEAFFGQGTRLTVV.